The 9 T cell receptor beta chains listed next were all sequenced from one sample in a study of blood T cell repertoires in COVID-19. TCRdb keeps only in-frame clones here, not all; method: immunoSEQ multiplex PCR. In the table there are tens of thousands of clones, 85% to 95% of which are singletons. Input material: peripheral blood. Receptors originate from a middle-aged man with acute or convalescent COVID-19.

The V gene is TRBV7-2, the J gene TRBJ2-7; 11 nucleotides align to TRBD2. J lost 5 bases, V lost 2 bases, and 17 bases had no gene match. Germline V gene sequence: CDR1 SGHTA, CDR2 FQGNSA. The CDR3 spans 19 residues. CDR3 DNA sequence: TGTGCCAGCAGCTTACGCGGGCTTAGCGGGAGGGGCCTCAGCAACGAGCAGTACTTC. Encoded protein: CASSLRGLSGRGLSNEQYF.

This clone appeared a few times. The sample holds other DNA sequences that translate to the same CDR3. The gene calls are TRBV7-9 and TRBJ1-6, with 8 bases matching TRBD1. Germline trimming cut 4 bases from V and 7 bases from J; bases unmatched to any gene: 3. The CDR3 extends over 14 amino acids. Germline-derived CDR1 and CDR2 are SEHNR and FQNEAQ (reference sequence). This CDR3 reads CASSSGQANSPLHF. The CDR3 DNA reads TGTGCCAGCAGCTCGGGACAGGCAAATTCACCCCTCCACTTT.

This chain links TRBV25-1 with TRBJ1-3; 8 nucleotides match TRBD1. The V gene end was trimmed by 6 bases and the J gene end by 2 bases; junction bases not matched to a gene: 3. The CDR3 spans 14 residues. CDR1 is MGHDK, CDR2 SYGVNS, per germline. The CDR3 is CASSETGAGNTIYF. The CDR3 DNA is TGTGCCAGCAGCGAGACAGGGGCTGGAAACACCATATATTTT.

The rearrangement links TRBV10-1 to TRBJ1-2; 7 bases agree with TRBD1. The CDR3 contains 15 residues. The ends lost 7 bases at V and 0 bases at J; junction bases unmatched: 8. CDR1 is WNHNN and CDR2 is SYGVQD in the germline V gene (reference sequence). DNA for the CDR3: TGCGCCAGCACACCTGGGACAGCCCCTAACTATGGCTACACCTTC. Protein sequence: CASTPGTAPNYGYTF.

V is TRBV20-1 and J is TRBJ1-1, with D unclear. In germline, CDR1 is DFQATT, CDR2 SNEGSKA (reference sequence). V was shortened by 3 bases and J by 3 bases, with 17 bases between the two germline ends. The CDR3 runs 15 residues. CDR3: CSASRAIRRDTEAFF. CDR3 sequence (DNA): TGCAGTGCTAGTAGGGCCATCCGGAGGGACACTGAAGCTTTCTTT.

J is TRBJ2-6 and V is TRBV18; possible D gene TRBD1, 5 bases. Germline assignment: CDR1 KGHSH and CDR2 LQKENI. V was cut by 2 bases and J by 1 base, with 9 bases left in between. The CDR3 length is 16 residues. The CDR3 loop reads CASSPLQASGANVLTF. The CDR3 DNA sequence: TGTGCCAGCTCACCATTACAGGCATCTGGGGCCAACGTCCTGACTTTC.

J is TRBJ2-3 and V is TRBV28; 7 bases align to TRBD2. This CDR3 spans 13 amino acids. V was pared by 8 bases and J by 3 bases, with 5 bases of the junction left unmatched. Germline-derived CDR1 and CDR2 are MDHEN and SYDVKM. The DNA for the CDR3 is TGTGCCAGCGGAGCGGGACCTACAGATACGCAGTATTTT. It encodes CASGAGPTDTQYF.

This clone is a singleton in its sample. The V and J genes are TRBV10-3 and TRBJ1-2, with TRBD1 matching over 8 bases. Germline V gene lookup returns CDR1 ENHRY and CDR2 SYGVKD. The CDR3 is 14 residues long. V dropped 5 bases and J dropped 7; count of bases not matched to a gene: 9. CDR3 DNA: TGTGCCATCAGTTCCCTTCAGGGGGCGGGTGGCTACACCTTC. Translation gives CAISSLQGAGGYTF.

The chain recombines TRBV7-8 with TRBJ2-2; 11 positions match TRBD2. Unmatched junction bases numbered 5, after V lost 5 bases and J lost 6 bases. Germline lookup yields CDR1 SGHVS and CDR2 FQNEAQ. This CDR3 is built from 15 residues. CDR3 nucleotides: TGTGCCAGCAGCCAACTAGCGGGAGTGGCCGGGGAGCTGTTTTTT. Protein product: CASSQLAGVAGELFF.